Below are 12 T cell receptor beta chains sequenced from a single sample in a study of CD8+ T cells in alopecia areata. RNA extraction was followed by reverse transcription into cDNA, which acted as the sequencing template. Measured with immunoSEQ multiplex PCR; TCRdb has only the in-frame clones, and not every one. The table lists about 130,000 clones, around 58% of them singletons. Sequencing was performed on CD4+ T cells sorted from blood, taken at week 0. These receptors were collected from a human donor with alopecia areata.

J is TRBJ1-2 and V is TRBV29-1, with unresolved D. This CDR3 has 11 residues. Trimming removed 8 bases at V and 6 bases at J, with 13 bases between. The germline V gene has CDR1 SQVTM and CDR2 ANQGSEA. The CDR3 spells CSFRLGHGYTF. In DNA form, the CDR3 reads TGCAGCTTCCGTCTCGGGCATGGCTACACCTTC.

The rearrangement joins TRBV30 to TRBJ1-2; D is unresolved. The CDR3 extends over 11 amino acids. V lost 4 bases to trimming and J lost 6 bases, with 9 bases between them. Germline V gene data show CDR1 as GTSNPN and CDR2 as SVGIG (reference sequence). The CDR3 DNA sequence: TGTGCCTGGAACCTTTTGGATGGCTACACCTTC. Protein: CAWNLLDGYTF.

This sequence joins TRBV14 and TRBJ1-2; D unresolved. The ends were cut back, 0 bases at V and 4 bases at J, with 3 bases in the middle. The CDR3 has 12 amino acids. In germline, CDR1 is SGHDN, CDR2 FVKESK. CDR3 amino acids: CASSQEPYGYTF. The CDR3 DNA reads TGTGCCAGCAGCCAAGAGCCCTATGGCTACACCTTC.

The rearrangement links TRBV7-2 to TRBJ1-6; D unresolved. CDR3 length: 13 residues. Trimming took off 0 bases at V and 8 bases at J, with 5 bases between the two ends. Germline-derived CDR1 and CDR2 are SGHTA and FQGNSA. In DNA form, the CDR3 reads TGTGCCAGCAGCTTAGCGGGCGATTCACCCCTCCACTTT. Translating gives CASSLAGDSPLHF.

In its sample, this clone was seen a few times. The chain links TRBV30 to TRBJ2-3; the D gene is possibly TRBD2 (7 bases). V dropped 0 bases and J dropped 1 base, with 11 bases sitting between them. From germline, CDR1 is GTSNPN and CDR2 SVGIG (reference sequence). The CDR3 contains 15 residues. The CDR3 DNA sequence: TGTGCCTGGAGTGTACGCGGGGGCCGCACAGATACGCAGTATTTT. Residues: CAWSVRGGRTDTQYF.

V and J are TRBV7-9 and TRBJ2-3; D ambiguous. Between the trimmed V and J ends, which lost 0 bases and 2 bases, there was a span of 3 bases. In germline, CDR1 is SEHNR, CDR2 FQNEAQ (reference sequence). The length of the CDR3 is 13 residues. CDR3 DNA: TGTGCCAGCAGCTTAGCGACCACAGATACGCAGTATTTT. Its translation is CASSLATTDTQYF.

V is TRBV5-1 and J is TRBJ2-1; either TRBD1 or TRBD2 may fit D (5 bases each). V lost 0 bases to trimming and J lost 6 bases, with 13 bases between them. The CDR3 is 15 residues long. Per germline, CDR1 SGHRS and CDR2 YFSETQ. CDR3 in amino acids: CASSLAGLLGNEQFF. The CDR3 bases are TGCGCCAGCAGCTTGGCGGGGCTTTTAGGCAATGAGCAGTTCTTC.

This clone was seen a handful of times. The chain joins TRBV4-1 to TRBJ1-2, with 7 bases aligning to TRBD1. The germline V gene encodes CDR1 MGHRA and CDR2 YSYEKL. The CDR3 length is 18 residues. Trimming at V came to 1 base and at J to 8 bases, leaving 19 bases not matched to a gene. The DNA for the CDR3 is TGCGCCAGCAGCCAAGTCCCTCCCGGCTTAACAGGGGAAGGAGGCTACACCTTC. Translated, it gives CASSQVPPGLTGEGGYTF.

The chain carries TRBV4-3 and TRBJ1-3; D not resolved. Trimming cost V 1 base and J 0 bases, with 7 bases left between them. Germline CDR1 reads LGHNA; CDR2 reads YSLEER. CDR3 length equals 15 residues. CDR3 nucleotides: TGCGCCAGCAGCCAAGTAGCGAGCTCTGGAAACACCATATATTTT. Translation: CASSQVASSGNTIYF.

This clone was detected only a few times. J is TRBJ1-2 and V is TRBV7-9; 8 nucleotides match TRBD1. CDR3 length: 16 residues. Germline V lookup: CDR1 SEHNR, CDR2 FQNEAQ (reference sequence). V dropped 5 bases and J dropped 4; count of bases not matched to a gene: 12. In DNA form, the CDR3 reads TGTGCCAGCAGCCGTACTGGACAGGGCCTATCCTATGGCTACACCTTC. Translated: CASSRTGQGLSYGYTF. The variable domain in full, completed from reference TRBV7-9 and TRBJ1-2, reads DTGVSQNPRHKITKRGQNVTFRCDPISEHNRLYWYRQTLGQGPEFLTYFQNEAQLEKSRLLSDRFSAERPKGSFSTLEIQRTEQGDSAMYLCASSRTGQGLSYGYTFGSGTRLTVV.

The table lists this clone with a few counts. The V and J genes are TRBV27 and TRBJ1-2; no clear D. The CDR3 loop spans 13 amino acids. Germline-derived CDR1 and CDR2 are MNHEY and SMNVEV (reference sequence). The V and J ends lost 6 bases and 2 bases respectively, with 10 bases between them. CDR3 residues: CASRNNLNYGYTF. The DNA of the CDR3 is TGTGCCAGCAGAAACAATCTCAACTATGGCTACACCTTC.

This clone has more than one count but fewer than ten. CDR3 bases: TGTGCCAGCTCAGCTGCCAGCACTGAAGCTTTCTTT. It codes for CASSAASTEAFF. This chain uses TRBV18 with TRBJ1-1; D call uncertain. CDR3 size: 12 residues. V lost 5 bases and J lost 4, with 8 bases in between. CDR1 is KGHSH, CDR2 LQKENI, per germline.